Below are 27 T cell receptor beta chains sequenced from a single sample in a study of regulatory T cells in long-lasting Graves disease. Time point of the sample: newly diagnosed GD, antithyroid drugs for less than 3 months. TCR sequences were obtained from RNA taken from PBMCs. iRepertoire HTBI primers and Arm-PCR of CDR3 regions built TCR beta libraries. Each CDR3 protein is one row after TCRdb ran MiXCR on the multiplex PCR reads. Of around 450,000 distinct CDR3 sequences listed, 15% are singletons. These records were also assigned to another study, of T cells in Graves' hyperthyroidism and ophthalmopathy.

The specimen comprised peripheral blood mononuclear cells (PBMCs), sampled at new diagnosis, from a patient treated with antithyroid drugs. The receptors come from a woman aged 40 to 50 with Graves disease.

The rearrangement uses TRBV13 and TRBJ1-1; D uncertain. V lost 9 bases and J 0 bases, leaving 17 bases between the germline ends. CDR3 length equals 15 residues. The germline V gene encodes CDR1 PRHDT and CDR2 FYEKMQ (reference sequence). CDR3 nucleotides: TGTGCCAGTGGTGTTAGGGTGCCTATGAACACTGAAGCTTTCTTT. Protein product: CASGVRVPMNTEAFF.

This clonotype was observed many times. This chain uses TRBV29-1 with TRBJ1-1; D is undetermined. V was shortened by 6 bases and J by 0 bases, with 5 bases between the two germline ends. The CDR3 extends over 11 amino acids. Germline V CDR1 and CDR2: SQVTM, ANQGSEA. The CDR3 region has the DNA TGCAGCGTACGGATGAACACTGAAGCTTTCTTT. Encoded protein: CSVRMNTEAFF. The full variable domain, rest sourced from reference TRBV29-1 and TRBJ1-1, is SAVISQKPSRDICQRGTSLTIQCQVDSQVTMMFWYRQQPGQSLTLIATANQGSEATYESGFVIDKFPISRPNLTFSTLTVSNMSPEDSSIYLCSVRMNTEAFFGQGTRLTVV.

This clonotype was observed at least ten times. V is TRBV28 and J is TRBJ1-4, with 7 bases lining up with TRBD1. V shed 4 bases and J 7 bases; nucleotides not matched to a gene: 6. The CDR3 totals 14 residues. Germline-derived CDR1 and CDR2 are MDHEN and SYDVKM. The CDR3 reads CASSSGQRTEKLFF. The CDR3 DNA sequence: TGTGCCAGCAGTTCGGGACAGAGGACTGAAAAACTGTTTTTT.

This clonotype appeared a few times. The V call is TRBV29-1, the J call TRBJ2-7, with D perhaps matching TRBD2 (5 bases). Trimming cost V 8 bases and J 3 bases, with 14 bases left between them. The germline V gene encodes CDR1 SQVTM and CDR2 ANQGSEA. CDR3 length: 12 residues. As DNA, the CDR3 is TGCAGCCCCGAGGCCGGGGACTACGAGCAGTACTTC. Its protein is CSPEAGDYEQYF.

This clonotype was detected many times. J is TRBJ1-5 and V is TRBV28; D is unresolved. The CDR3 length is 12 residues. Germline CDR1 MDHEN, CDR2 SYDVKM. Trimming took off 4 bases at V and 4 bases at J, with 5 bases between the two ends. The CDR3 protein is CASSWSNQPQHF. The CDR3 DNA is TGTGCCAGCAGTTGGAGTAATCAGCCCCAGCATTTT.

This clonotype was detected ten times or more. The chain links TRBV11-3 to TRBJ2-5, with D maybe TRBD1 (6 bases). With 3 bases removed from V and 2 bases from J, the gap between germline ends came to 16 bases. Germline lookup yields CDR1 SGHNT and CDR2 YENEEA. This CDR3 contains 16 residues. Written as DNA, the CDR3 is TGTGCCAGCAGCTTCTCTGGACAGCCTGGACAAGAGACCCAGTACTTC. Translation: CASSFSGQPGQETQYF.

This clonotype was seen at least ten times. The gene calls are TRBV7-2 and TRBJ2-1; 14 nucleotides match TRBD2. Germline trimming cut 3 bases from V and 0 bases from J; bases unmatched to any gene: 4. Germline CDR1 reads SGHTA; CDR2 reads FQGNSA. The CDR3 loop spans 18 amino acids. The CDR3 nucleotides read TGTGCCAGCAGCTTGAGGACTAGCGGGAGGAGCTCCTACAATGAGCAGTTCTTC. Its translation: CASSLRTSGRSSYNEQFF. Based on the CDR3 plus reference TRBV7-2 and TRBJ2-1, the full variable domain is GAGVSQSPSNKVTEKGKDVELRCDPISGHTALYWYRQSLGQGLEFLIYFQGNSAPDKSGLPSDRFSAERTGGSVSTLTIQRTQQEDSAVYLCASSLRTSGRSSYNEQFFGPGTRLTVL.

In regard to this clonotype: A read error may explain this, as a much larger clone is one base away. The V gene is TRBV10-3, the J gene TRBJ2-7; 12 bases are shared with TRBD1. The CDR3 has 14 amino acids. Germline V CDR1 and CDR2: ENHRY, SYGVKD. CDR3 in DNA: TGTGCCATCAGTGCGGGGACAGGGGGCTACGAGCGGTACTTC. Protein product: CAISAGTGGYERYF.

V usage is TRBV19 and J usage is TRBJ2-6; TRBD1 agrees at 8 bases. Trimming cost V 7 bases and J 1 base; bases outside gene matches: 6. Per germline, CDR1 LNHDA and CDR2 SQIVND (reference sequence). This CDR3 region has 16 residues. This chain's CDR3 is CASNPGQESGANVLTF. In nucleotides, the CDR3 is TGTGCCAGTAACCCGGGACAGGAGTCTGGGGCCAACGTCCTGACTTTC.

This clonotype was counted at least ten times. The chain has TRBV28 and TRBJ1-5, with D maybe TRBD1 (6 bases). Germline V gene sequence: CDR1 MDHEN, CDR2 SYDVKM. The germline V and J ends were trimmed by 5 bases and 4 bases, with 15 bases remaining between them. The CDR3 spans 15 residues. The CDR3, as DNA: TGTGCCAGCAGTGACAGGCCGGGTAATAATCAGCCCCAGCATTTT. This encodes CASSDRPGNNQPQHF.

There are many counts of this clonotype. Written as DNA, the CDR3 is TGCAGTGCTAGGGGGGACAGGGTTGGGCAACCCCAGCATTTT. Translation: CSARGDRVGQPQHF. This sequence joins TRBV20-1 and TRBJ1-5, with 9 bases lining up with TRBD1. V trimming: 3 bases; J trimming: 10 bases; junction bases outside the gene matches: 10. Germline V gene data show CDR1 as DFQATT and CDR2 as SNEGSKA (reference sequence). There are 14 residues in the CDR3.

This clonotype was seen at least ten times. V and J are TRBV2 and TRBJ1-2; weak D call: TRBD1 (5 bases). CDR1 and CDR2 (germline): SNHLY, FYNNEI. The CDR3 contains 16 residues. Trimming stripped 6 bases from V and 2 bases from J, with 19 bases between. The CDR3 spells CASRRVSGTSNYGYTF. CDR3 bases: TGTGCCAGCAGACGGGTCTCGGGGACCTCCAACTATGGCTACACCTTC. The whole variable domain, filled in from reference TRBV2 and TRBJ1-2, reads EPEVTQTPSHQVTQMGQEVILRCVPISNHLYFYWYRQILGQKVEFLVSFYNNEISEKSEIFDDQFSVERPDGSNFTLKIRSTKLEDSAMYFCASRRVSGTSNYGYTFGSGTRLTVV.

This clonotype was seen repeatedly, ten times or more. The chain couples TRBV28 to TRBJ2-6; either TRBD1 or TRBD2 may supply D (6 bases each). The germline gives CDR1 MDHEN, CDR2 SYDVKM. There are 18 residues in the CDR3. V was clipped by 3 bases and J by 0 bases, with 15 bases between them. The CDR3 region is CASSFGTGALSGANVLTF. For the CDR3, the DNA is TGTGCCAGCAGTTTCGGGACGGGGGCCCTCTCTGGGGCCAACGTCCTGACTTTC.

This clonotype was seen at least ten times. The CDR3 nucleotides read TGTGCCAGCAGCTTAGTTTCAGCGGGAGAGCAGTTCTTC. Its translation: CASSLVSAGEQFF. This chain joins TRBV7-2 and TRBJ2-1; 7 nucleotides match TRBD2. Germline values: CDR1 SGHTA, CDR2 FQGNSA. There are 13 residues in the CDR3. V shed 1 base and J 10 bases; nucleotides not matched to a gene: 4.

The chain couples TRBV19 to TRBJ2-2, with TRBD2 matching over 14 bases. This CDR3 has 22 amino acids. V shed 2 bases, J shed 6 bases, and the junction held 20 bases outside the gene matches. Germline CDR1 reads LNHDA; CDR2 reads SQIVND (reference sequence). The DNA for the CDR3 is TGTGCCAGTAGTATATCGAAGTGGGGGGCTGGGACTAGCGGGAGATGGGCCGGGGAGCTGTTTTTT. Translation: CASSISKWGAGTSGRWAGELFF.

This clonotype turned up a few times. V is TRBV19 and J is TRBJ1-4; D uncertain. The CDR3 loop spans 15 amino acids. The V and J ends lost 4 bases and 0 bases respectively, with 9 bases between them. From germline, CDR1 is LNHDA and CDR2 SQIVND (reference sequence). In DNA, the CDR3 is TGTGCCAGTAGTAGATATACTGCAACTAATGAAAAACTGTTTTTT. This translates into CASSRYTATNEKLFF.

CDR3: CATSDFKTGWSGEQYF. The CDR3 DNA reads as TGTGCCACCAGTGATTTTAAGACTGGTTGGTCGGGCGAGCAGTACTTC. The rearrangement joins TRBV24-1 to TRBJ2-7; D not certain. V lost 1 base, J lost 6 bases, and 18 bases lay in between. The germline V gene has CDR1 KGHDR and CDR2 SFDVKD. This CDR3 has 16 residues.

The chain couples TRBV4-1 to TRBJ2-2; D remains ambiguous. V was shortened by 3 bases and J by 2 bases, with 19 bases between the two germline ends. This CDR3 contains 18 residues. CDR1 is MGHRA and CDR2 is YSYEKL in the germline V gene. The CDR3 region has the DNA TGCGCCAGCAGCCAGGAGTCCGACCCTAAACTCAACACCGGGGAGCTGTTTTTT. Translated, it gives CASSQESDPKLNTGELFF.

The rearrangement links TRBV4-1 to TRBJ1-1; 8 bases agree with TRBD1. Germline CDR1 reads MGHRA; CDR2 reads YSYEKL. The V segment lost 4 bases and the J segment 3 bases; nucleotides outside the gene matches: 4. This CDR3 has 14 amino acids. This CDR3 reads CASSPDRVDTEAFF. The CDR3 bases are TGCGCCAGCAGCCCGGACAGGGTGGACACTGAAGCTTTCTTT.

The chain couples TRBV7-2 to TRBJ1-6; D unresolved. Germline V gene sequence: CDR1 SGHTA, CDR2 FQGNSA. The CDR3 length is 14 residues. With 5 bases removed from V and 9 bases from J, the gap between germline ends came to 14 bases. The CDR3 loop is CASSPRRGGSPLHF. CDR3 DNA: TGTGCCAGCAGCCCCCGACGGGGAGGTTCACCCCTCCACTTT. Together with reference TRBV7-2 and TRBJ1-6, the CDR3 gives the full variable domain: GAGVSQSPSNKVTEKGKDVELRCDPISGHTALYWYRQSLGQGLEFLIYFQGNSAPDKSGLPSDRFSAERTGGSVSTLTIQRTQQEDSAVYLCASSPRRGGSPLHFGNGTRLTVT.

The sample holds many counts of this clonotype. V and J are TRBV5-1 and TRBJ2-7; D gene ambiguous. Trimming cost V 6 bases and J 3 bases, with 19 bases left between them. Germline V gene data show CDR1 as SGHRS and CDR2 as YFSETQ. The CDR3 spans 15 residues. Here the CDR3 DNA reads TGCGCCAGCATACCTACCCCGGCTGAGGTCTACGAGCAGTACTTC. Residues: CASIPTPAEVYEQYF.

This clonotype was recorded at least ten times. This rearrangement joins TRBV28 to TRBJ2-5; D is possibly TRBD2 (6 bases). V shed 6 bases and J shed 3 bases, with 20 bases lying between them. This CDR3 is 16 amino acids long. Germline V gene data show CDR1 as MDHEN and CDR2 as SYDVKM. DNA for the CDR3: TGTGCCAGCAGACCTACTAGCTCACTAAGCGAAGAGACCCAGTACTTC. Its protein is CASRPTSSLSEETQYF.

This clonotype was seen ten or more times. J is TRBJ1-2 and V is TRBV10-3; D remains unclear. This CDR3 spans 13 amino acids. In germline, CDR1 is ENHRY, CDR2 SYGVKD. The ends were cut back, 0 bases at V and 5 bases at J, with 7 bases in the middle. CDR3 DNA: TGTGCCATCAGTGAGTCAGGGCTATATGGCTACACCTTC. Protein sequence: CAISESGLYGYTF.

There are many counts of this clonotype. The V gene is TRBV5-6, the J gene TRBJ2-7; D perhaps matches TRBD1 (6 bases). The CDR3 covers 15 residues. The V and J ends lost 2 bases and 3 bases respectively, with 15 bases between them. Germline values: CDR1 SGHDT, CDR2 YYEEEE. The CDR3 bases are TGTGCCAGCAGCTTTTGGGACAACAGGGTCTACGAGCAGTACTTC. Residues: CASSFWDNRVYEQYF.

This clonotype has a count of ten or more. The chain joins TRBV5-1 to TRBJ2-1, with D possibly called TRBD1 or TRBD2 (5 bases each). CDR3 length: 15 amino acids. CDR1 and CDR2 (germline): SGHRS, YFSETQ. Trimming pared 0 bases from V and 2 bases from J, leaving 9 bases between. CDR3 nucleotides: TGCGCCAGCAGCTTGGGGGGGAAAACCTACAATGAGCAGTTCTTC. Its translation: CASSLGGKTYNEQFF.

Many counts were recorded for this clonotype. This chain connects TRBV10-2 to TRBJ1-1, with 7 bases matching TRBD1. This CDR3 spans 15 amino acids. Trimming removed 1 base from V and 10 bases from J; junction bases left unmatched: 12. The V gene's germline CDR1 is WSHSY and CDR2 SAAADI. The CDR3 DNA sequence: TGCGCCAGCAGTGAGTTTTTCAGACAGGGAACAGGAGCTTTCTTT. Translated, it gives CASSEFFRQGTGAFF.

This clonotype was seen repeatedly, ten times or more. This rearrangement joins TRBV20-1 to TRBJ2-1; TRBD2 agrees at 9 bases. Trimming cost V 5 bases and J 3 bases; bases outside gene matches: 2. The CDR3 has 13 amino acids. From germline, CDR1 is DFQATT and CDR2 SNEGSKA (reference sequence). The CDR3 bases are TGCAGTGCTGCTAGCGGGGTCTACAATGAGCAGTTCTTC. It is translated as CSAASGVYNEQFF.